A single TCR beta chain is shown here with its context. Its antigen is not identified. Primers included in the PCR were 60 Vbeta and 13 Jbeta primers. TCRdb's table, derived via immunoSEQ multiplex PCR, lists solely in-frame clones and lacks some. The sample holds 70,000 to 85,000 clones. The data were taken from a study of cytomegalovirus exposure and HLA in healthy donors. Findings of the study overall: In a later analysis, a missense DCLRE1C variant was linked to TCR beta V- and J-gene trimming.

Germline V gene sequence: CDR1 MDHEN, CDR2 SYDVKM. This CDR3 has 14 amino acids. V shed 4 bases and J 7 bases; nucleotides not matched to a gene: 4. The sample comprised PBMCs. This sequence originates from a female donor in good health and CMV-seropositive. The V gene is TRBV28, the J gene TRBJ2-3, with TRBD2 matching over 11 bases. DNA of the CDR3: TGTGCCAGCAGTTGGCTAGCGGGAGGAAATACGCAGTATTTT. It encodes CASSWLAGGNTQYF.